Included here is one TCR beta chain sequence, with context. The antigen is undetermined. The germline V gene encodes CDR1 SNHLY and CDR2 FYNNEI. V shed 3 bases and J shed 9 bases, with 12 bases lying between them. This CDR3 is 13 amino acids long. These data belong to a study of T cell responses to AZD1222 COVID-19 vaccine. Produced via immunoSEQ multiplex PCR; TCRdb's table is partial and in-frame only. Of approximately 140,000 clones listed, about 93% are singletons. Study-level points and caveats: Spike-spanning, vaccine-associated CD4 TCRs were dominant at 160-218 and 743-854. After two AZD1222 doses, spike-specific TCR breadth and depth rose versus day 0. White British ancestry dominated among donors, who included more females, and clonal diversity was possibly underestimated. Repertoires in all cases were sampled only once the peak T cell response had passed.

The clonotype was recovered from an adult in good health. This material consisted of peripheral blood, taken on day 0 of MenACWY control vaccination. The V and J genes are TRBV2 and TRBJ1-5; no clear D. The CDR3 here is CASSDGVSGPQHF. CDR3 DNA sequence: TGTGCCAGCAGTGACGGGGTTAGTGGGCCCCAGCATTTT.